The T cell receptor (beta chain) under discussion was sequenced for a study of vaccination effects on CD4 cells after COVID-19. Some clones are missing from TCRdb's copy, which holds only in-frame ones; the method was immunoSEQ multiplex PCR. The sample has about 46,000 clones; approximately 74% are singletons. Notes on this clone: The antigen is not known.

The authors isolated CD4+ T cells after more than eight days of culture. With 3 bases removed from V and 7 bases from J, the gap between germline ends came to 10 bases. CDR3 length: 13 amino acids. Germline-derived CDR1 and CDR2 are SNHLY and FYNNEI. The clonotype was recovered from a human donor who had a prior SARS-CoV-2 infection. V usage is TRBV2 and J usage is TRBJ1-5; D is undetermined. Source: CD4+ T cells from PBMCs cultured without peptide, taken before COVID-19 vaccination. The CDR3 protein is CASSDQLRQPQHF. In DNA form, the CDR3 reads TGTGCCAGCAGTGATCAACTCCGCCAGCCCCAGCATTTT.